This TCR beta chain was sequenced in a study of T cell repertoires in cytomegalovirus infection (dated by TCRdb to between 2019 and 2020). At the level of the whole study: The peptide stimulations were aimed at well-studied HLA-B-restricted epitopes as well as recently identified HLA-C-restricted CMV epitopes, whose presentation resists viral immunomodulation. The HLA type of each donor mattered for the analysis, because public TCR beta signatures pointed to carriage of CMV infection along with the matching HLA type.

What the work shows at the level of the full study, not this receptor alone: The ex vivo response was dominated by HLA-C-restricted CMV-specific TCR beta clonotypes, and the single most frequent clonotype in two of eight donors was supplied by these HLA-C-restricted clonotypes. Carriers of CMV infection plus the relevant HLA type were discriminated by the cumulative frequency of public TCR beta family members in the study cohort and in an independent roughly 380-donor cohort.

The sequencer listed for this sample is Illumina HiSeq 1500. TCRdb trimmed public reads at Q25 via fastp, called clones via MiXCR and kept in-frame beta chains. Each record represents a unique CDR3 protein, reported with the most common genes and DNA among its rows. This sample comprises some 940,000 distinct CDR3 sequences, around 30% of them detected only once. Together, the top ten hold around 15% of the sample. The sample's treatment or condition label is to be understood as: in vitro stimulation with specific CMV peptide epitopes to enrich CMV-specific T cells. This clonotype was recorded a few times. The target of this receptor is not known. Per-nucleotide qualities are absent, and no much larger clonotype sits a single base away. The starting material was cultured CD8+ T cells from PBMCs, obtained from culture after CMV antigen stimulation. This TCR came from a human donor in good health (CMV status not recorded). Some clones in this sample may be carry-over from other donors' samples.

The base sequence is TGTGCCAGCAGTTACTCGACGACGAACACTGAAGCTTTCTTT. Translated, this gives CASSYSTTNTEAFF. The chain is made from TRBV6-5 and TRBJ1-1, with no confidently assigned D gene. Trimming costs V 0 bases and J 1 base, and their ends lie 6 bases apart. According to the germline V gene, CDR1 reads MNHEY and CDR2 reads SVGAGI. The CDR3 sequence holds 14 residues, the cysteine and phenylalanine included. Just CDR3 DNA is preserved here, 42 bases in frame from base 1.